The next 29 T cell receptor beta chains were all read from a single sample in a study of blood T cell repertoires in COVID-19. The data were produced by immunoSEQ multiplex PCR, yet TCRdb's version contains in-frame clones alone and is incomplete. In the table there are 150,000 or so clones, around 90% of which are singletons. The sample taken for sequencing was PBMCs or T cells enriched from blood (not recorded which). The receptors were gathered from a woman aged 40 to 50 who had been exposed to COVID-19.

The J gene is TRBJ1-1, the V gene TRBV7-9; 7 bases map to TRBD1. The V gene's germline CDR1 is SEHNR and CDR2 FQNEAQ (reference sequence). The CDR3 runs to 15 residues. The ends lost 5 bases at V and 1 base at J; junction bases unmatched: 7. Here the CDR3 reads CASSMNRGGNTEAFF. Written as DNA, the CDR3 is TGTGCCAGCAGCATGAACAGGGGTGGGAACACTGAAGCTTTCTTT. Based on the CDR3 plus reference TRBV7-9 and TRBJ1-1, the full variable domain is DTGVSQNPRHKITKRGQNVTFRCDPISEHNRLYWYRQTLGQGPEFLTYFQNEAQLEKSRLLSDRFSAERPKGSFSTLEIQRTEQGDSAMYLCASSMNRGGNTEAFFGQGTRLTVV.

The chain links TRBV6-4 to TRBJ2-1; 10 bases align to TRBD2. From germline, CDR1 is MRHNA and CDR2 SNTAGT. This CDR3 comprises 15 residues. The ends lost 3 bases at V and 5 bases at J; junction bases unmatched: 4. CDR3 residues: CASSDRTSGDNEQFF. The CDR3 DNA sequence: TGTGCCAGCAGTGATAGGACTAGCGGAGACAATGAGCAGTTCTTC.

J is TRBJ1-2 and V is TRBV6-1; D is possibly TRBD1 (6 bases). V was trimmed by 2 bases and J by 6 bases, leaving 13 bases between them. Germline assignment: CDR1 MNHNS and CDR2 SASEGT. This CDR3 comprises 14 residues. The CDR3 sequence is CASSENTGSNGYTF. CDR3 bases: TGTGCCAGCAGTGAAAATACAGGGAGCAATGGCTACACCTTC.

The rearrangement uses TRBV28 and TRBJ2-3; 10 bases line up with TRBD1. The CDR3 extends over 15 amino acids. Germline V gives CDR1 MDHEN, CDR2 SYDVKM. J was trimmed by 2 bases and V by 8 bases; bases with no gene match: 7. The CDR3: CASRSTGGFTDTQYF. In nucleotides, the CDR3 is TGTGCCAGCCGATCGACAGGGGGCTTCACAGATACGCAGTATTTT.

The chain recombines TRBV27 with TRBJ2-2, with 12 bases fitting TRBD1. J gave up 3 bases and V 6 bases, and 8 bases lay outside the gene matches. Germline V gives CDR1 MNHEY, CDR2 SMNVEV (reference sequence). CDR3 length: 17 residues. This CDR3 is CASRPGQGALYTGELFF. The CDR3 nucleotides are TGTGCCAGCAGGCCGGGACAGGGGGCGCTTTACACCGGGGAGCTGTTTTTT.

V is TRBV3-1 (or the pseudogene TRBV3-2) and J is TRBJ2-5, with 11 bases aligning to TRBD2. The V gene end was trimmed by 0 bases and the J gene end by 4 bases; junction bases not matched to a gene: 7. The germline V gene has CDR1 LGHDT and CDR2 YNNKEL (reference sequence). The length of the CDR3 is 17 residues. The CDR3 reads CASSQEGLLAGGETQYF. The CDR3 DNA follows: TGTGCCAGCAGCCAAGAGGGCTTGCTAGCGGGGGGAGAGACCCAGTACTTC.

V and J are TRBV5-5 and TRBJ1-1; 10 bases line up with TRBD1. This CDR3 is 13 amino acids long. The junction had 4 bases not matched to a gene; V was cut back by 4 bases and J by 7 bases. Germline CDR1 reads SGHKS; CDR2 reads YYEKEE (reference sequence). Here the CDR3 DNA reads TGTGCCAGCAGCAGACAGGGGGCAGATGAAGCTTTCTTT. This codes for CASSRQGADEAFF.

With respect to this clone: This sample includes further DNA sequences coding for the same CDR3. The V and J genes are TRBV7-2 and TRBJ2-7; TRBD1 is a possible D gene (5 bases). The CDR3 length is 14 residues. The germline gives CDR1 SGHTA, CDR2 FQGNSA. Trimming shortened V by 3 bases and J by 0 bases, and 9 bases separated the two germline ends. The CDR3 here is CASSFQGSSYEQYF. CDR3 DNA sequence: TGTGCCAGCAGCTTCCAGGGAAGCTCCTACGAGCAGTACTTC.

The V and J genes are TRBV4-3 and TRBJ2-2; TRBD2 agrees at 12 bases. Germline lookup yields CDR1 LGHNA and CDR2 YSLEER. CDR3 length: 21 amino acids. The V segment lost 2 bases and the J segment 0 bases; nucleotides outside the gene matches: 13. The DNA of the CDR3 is TGCGCCAGCAGCCAAATGGGTGTGTGGACTAGCGGGATTGCGAACACCGGGGAGCTGTTTTTT. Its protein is CASSQMGVWTSGIANTGELFF.

The CDR3 spells CASRTGAGEKLFF. The CDR3 DNA reads TGTGCCAGCAGGACAGGGGCTGGCGAAAAACTGTTTTTT. The genes are TRBV28 and TRBJ1-4, with 8 positions matching TRBD1. CDR1 is MDHEN, CDR2 SYDVKM, per germline. V was pared by 6 bases and J by 8 bases, with 5 bases of the junction left unmatched. The CDR3 runs to 13 residues.

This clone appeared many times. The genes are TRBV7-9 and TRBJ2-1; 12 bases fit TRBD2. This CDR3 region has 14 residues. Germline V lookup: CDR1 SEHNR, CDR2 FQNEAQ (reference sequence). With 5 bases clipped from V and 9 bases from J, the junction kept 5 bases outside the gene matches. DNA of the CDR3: TGTGCCAGCAGCCCTGGACTAGCGGGGTCTGAGCAGTTCTTC. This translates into CASSPGLAGSEQFF.

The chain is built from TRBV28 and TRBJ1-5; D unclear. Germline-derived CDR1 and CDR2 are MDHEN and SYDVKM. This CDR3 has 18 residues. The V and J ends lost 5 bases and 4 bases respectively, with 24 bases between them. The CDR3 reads CASSPDNRAAGGNQPQHF. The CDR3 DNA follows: TGTGCCAGCAGTCCTGATAACCGCGCGGCAGGCGGGAATCAGCCCCAGCATTTT. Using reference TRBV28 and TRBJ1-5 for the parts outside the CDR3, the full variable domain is DVKVTQSSRYLVKRTGEKVFLECVQDMDHENMFWYRQDPGLGLRLIYFSYDVKMKEKGDIPEGYSVSREKKERFSLILESASTNQTSMYLCASSPDNRAAGGNQPQHFGDGTRLSIL.

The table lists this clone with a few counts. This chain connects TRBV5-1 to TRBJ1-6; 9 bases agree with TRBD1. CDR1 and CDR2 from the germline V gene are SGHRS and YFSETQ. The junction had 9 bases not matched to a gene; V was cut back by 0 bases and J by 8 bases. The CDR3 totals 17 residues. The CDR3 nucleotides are TGCGCCAGCAGCTTGGATCCGTGGGACAGGGTAGATTCACCCCTCCACTTT. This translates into CASSLDPWDRVDSPLHF.

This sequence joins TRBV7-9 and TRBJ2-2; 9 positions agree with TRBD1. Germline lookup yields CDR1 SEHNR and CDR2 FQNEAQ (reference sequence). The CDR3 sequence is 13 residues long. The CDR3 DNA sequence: TGTGCTAAGGACAGGGGAGACACCGGGGAGCTGTTTTTT. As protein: CAKDRGDTGELFF.

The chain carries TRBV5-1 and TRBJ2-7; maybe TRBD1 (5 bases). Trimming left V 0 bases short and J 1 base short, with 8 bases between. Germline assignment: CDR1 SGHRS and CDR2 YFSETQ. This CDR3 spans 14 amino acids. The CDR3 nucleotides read TGCGCCAGCAGCTTGGTGGCAGGGTCCTACGAGCAGTACTTC. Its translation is CASSLVAGSYEQYF.

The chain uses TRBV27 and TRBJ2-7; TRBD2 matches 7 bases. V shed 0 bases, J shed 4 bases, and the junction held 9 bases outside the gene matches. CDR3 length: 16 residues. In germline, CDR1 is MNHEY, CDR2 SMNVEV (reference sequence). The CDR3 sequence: CASSLSLAERGYEQYF. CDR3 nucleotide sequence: TGTGCCAGCAGTTTATCCCTAGCGGAGCGTGGGTACGAGCAGTACTTC.

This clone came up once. The CDR3 DNA is TGTGCCAGCAGTTTAATACAGGGTTGGAATCAGCCCCAGCATTTT. Its protein is CASSLIQGWNQPQHF. The chain uses TRBV28 and TRBJ1-5, with D possibly being TRBD1 (6 bases). Deletions cut 2 bases from V and 4 bases from J, with 12 bases between. The CDR3 runs 15 residues. Germline V gene data show CDR1 as MDHEN and CDR2 as SYDVKM.

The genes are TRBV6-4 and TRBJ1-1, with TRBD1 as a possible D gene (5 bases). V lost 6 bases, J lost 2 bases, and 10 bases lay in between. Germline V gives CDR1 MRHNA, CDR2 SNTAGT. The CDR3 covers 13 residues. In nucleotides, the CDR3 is TGTGCCAGCAGCAGGGATGTAAACACTGAAGCTTTCTTT. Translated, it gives CASSRDVNTEAFF.

CDR3 loop: CASSIQGANMNTEAFF. DNA for the CDR3: TGCGCCAGTTCTATACAGGGAGCCAATATGAACACTGAAGCTTTCTTT. The chain employs TRBV5-1 and TRBJ1-1; a weak D match, TRBD1 (6 bases). CDR3 length equals 16 residues. Germline CDR1 is SGHRS and CDR2 is YFSETQ. Trimming cost V 8 bases and J 0 bases, with 20 bases left between them.

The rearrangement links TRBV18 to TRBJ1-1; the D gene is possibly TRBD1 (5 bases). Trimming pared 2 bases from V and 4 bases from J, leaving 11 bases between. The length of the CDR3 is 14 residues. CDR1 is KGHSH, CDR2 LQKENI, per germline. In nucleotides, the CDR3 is TGTGCCAGCTCACCAAGTCAGGGTCGCACTGAAGCTTTCTTT. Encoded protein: CASSPSQGRTEAFF.

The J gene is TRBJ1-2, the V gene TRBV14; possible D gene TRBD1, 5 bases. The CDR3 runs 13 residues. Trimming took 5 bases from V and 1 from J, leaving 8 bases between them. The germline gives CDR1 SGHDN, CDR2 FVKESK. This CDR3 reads CASSVDINYGYTF. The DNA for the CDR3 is TGTGCCAGCAGCGTGGACATTAACTATGGCTACACCTTC.

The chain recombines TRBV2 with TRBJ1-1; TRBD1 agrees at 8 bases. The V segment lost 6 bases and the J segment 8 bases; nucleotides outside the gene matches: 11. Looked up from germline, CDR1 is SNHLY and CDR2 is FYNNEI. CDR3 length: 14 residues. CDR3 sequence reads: CASSGQGAKVEAFF. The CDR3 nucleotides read TGTGCCAGCAGCGGTCAGGGGGCGAAAGTGGAAGCTTTCTTT.

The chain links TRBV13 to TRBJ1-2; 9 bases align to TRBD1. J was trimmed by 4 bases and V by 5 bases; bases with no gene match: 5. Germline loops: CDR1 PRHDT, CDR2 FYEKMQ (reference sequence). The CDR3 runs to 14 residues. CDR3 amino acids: CASSRQGVFYGYTF. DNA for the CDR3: TGTGCCAGCAGCAGACAGGGGGTATTCTATGGCTACACCTTC.

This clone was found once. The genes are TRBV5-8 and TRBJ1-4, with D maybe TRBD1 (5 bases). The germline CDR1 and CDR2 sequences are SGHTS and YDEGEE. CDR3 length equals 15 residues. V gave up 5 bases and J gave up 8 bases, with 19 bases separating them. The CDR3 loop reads CASRLDGRGGEKLFF. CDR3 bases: TGTGCCAGCAGACTTGATGGCCGTGGGGGGGAAAAACTGTTTTTT.

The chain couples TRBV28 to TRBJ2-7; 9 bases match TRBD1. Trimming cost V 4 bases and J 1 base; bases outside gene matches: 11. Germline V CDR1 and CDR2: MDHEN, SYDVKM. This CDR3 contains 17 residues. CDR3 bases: TGTGCCAGCAGTTCCACCCCCCGGGACAGGGAGTCCTACGAGCAGTACTTC. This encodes CASSSTPRDRESYEQYF.

The CDR3 is CASLWSTEAFF. The CDR3 bases are TGTGCCAGCCTTTGGAGCACTGAAGCTTTCTTT. This chain joins TRBV2 and TRBJ1-1; D gene ambiguous. The CDR3 extends over 11 amino acids. Trimming cost V 8 bases and J 4 bases, with 8 bases left between them. Germline lookup yields CDR1 SNHLY and CDR2 FYNNEI.

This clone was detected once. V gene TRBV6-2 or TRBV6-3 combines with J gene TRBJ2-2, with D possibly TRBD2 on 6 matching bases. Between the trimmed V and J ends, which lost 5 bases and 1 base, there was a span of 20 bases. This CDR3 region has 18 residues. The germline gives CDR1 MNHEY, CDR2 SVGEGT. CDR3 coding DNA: TGTGCCAGCAGTGGTCGGGACTTCCGCACAAAGAACACCGGGGAGCTGTTTTTT. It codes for CASSGRDFRTKNTGELFF.

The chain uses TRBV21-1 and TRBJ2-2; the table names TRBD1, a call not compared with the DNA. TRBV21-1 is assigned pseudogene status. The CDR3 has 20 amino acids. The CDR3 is CASSKGRGAQGARSTGELFF. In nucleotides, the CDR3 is TGTGCCAGCAGCAAAGGGCGGGGAGCGCAGGGGGCGCGGAGCACCGGGGAGCTGTTTTTT.

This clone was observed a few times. CDR3 sequence reads: CASSQSDRGEGYTF. The DNA of the CDR3 is TGTGCCAGCTCACAATCTGACAGGGGTGAAGGCTACACCTTC. The rearrangement links TRBV18 to TRBJ1-2, with 8 bases aligning to TRBD1. CDR3 length: 14 amino acids. Germline trimming cut 4 bases from V and 8 bases from J; bases unmatched to any gene: 9. Germline CDR1 is KGHSH and CDR2 is LQKENI.